Below, 12 T cell receptor beta chains from the same sample are listed, as sequenced in a study of T cell clones after liver transplantation. Method: immunoSEQ multiplex PCR; TCRdb's copy keeps in-frame clones and lacks some. There are some 45,000 clones in the sample; 86% occur only once, and 2.5% lies in the top ten. Source: CD4+ T cells from blood, taken 24 months after liver transplant. These receptor sequences come from a human patient who received a liver transplant. Some T cells may be supplied by the graft donor.

The genes are TRBV5-1 and TRBJ1-5; D remains unclear. The germline CDR1 and CDR2 sequences are SGHRS and YFSETQ. Trimming cost V 4 bases and J 7 bases, with 12 bases left between them. The CDR3 has 13 residues. CDR3 residues: CASSPTTGQPQHF. The CDR3 DNA reads TGCGCCAGCAGCCCTACTACGGGCCAGCCCCAGCATTTT.

This sequence joins TRBV9 and TRBJ2-5; TRBD2 aligns across 7 bases. This CDR3 is built from 16 residues. CDR1 SGDLS and CDR2 YYNGEE come from the germline V gene. J was trimmed by 3 bases and V by 4 bases; bases with no gene match: 12. Here the CDR3 reads CASSPRRGRAEETQYF. The CDR3 bases are TGTGCCAGCAGCCCAAGGAGAGGGAGGGCAGAAGAGACCCAGTACTTC.

V and J are TRBV7-2 and TRBJ1-4; the D gene is possibly TRBD1 (6 bases). Germline assignment: CDR1 SGHTA and CDR2 FQGNSA. V lost 5 bases, J lost 8 bases, and 18 bases lay in between. This CDR3 has 15 residues. CDR3 in DNA: TGTGCCAGCAGCACAGGGTTGGACCGTGGCGAAAAACTGTTTTTT. It specifies CASSTGLDRGEKLFF. Full variable domain (missing parts from reference TRBV7-2 and TRBJ1-4): GAGVSQSPSNKVTEKGKDVELRCDPISGHTALYWYRQSLGQGLEFLIYFQGNSAPDKSGLPSDRFSAERTGGSVSTLTIQRTQQEDSAVYLCASSTGLDRGEKLFFGSGTQLSVL.

The chain carries TRBV4-3 and TRBJ2-1; no firm D call. The CDR3 runs 14 residues. V dropped 0 bases and J dropped 7 bases, with 10 bases sitting between them. From germline, CDR1 is LGHNA and CDR2 YSLEER. The CDR3 protein is CASSQDLGENEQFF. In DNA, the CDR3 is TGCGCCAGCAGCCAAGATCTTGGAGAGAATGAGCAGTTCTTC.

This rearrangement joins TRBV7-2 to TRBJ2-1, with 10 nucleotides matching TRBD1. V dropped 10 bases and J dropped 9; count of bases not matched to a gene: 9. Germline CDR1 is SGHTA and CDR2 is FQGNSA. The CDR3 sequence is 13 residues long. The CDR3 region is CATGTGVISEQFF. CDR3 bases: TGTGCCACCGGGACAGGGGTAATCAGTGAGCAGTTCTTC.

V gene TRBV2 combines with J gene TRBJ2-1; no clear D. Trimming removed 8 bases at V and 0 bases at J, with 8 bases between. This CDR3 is built from 13 residues. Germline CDR1 and CDR2: SNHLY and FYNNEI. The CDR3 spells CASDPSSYNEQFF. CDR3 coding DNA: TGTGCCAGCGACCCCAGCTCCTACAATGAGCAGTTCTTC.

The chain has TRBV2 and TRBJ1-1, with D maybe TRBD1 (5 bases). The germline V and J ends were trimmed by 8 bases and 0 bases, with 22 bases remaining between them. CDR3 length equals 17 residues. The germline CDR1 and CDR2 sequences are SNHLY and FYNNEI. CDR3 DNA sequence: TGTGCCAGCCAAGGGGAGGCCTTCGGGGCCCTGAACACTGAAGCTTTCTTT. Translated: CASQGEAFGALNTEAFF.

The genes are TRBV4-2 and TRBJ2-1; D is perhaps TRBD1 or TRBD2 (6 bases each). With 0 bases removed from V and 9 bases from J, the gap between germline ends came to 27 bases. The CDR3 is 19 residues long. Germline V gives CDR1 LGHNA, CDR2 YNFKEQ. The CDR3 region has the DNA TGTGCCAGCAGCCAAGAAGGGCAGGGGATCGGGGGAGCCCACAGTGAGCAGTTCTTC. This translates into CASSQEGQGIGGAHSEQFF.

This chain joins TRBV6-1 and TRBJ2-5; 11 bases fit TRBD2. Germline loops: CDR1 MNHNS, CDR2 SASEGT. This CDR3 region has 14 residues. V dropped 7 bases and J dropped 4; count of bases not matched to a gene: 5. In nucleotides, the CDR3 is TGTGCCAGCATACTAGCGGGAGTTGGAGAGACCCAGTACTTC. It encodes CASILAGVGETQYF.

CDR3 sequence (DNA): TGTGCCAGCAGCGAAGGGGACAGGGGCTACAATGAGCAGTTCTTC. Translated, it gives CASSEGDRGYNEQFF. J is TRBJ2-1 and V is TRBV9; 10 nucleotides align to TRBD1. CDR1 is SGDLS, CDR2 YYNGEE, per germline. V gave up 3 bases and J gave up 3 bases; unmatched junction bases: 3. CDR3 length: 15 amino acids.

The CDR3 region is CASSPGLAGGPRAGELFF. The CDR3, as DNA: TGTGCCAGTAGTCCGGGACTAGCGGGAGGGCCGAGGGCCGGGGAGCTGTTTTTT. The chain joins TRBV19 to TRBJ2-2; TRBD2 aligns across 16 bases. The germline V gene encodes CDR1 LNHDA and CDR2 SQIVND (reference sequence). The CDR3 has 18 amino acids. With V trimmed by 5 bases and J by 6 bases, 9 bases remained unmatched.

The CDR3 nucleotides are TGTGCCAGTAGTATCCCCGGCCCCGGAGCCGTGACCCAGTACTTC. Amino acid sequence: CASSIPGPGAVTQYF. This chain links TRBV19 with TRBJ2-5; D unresolved. The CDR3 consists of 15 residues. Germline V gene lookup returns CDR1 LNHDA and CDR2 SQIVND (reference sequence). The V end lost 3 bases, the J end lost 7 bases, and 18 bases lay between the germline ends.